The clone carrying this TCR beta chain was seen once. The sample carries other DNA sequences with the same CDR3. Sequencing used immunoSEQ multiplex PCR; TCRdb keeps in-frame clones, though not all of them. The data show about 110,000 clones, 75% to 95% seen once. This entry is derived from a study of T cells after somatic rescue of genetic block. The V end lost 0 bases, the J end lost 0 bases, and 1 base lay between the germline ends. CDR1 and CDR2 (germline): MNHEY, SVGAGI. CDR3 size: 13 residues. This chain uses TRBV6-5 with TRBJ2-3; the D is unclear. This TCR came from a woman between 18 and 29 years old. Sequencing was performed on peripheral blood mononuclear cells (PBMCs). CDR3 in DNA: TGTGCCAGCAGTTACTCTAGCACAGATACGCAGTATTTT. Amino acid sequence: CASSYSSTDTQYF.